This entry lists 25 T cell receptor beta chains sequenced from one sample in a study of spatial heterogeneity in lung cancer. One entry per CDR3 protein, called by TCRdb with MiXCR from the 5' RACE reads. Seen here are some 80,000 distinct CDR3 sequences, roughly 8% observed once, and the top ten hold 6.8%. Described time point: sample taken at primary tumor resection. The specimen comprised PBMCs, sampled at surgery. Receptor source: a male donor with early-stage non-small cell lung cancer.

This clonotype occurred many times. The CDR3 sequence: CASSQARVDAQYF. The CDR3 nucleotides read TGCGCCAGCAGCCAAGCCCGGGTCGACGCGCAGTATTTT. The chain employs TRBV4-3 and TRBJ2-3; D gene uncertain. The CDR3 is made up of 13 amino acids. Germline V gives CDR1 LGHNA, CDR2 YSLEER. Deletions cut 1 base from V and 10 bases from J, with 12 bases between.

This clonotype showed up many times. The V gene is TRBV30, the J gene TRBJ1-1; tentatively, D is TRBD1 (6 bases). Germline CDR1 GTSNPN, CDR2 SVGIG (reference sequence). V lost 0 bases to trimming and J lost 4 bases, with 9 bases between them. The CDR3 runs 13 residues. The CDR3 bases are TGTGCCTGGAGTGTAGGGGGAGGCACTGAAGCTTTCTTT. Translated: CAWSVGGGTEAFF.

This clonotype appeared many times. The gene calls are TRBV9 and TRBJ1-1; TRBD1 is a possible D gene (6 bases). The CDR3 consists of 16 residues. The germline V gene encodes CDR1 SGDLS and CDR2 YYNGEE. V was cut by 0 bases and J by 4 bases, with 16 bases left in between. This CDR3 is CASSVVEPTGTTEAFF. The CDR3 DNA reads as TGTGCCAGCAGCGTAGTTGAGCCTACAGGGACCACTGAAGCTTTCTTT.

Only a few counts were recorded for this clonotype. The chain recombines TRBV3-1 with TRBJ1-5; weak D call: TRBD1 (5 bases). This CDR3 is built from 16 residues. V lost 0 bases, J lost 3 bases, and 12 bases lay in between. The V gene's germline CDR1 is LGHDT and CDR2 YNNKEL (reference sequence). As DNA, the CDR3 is TGTGCCAGCAGCCAAGACCTAGGCAGGGACAATCAGCCCCAGCATTTT. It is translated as CASSQDLGRDNQPQHF.

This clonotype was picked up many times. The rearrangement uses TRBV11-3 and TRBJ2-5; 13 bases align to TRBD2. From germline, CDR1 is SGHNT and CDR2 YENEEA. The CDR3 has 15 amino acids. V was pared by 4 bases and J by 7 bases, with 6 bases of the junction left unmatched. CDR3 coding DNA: TGTGCCAGCAGCTCCGGACTAGCGGGAGAGGGGACCCAGTACTTC. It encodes CASSSGLAGEGTQYF.

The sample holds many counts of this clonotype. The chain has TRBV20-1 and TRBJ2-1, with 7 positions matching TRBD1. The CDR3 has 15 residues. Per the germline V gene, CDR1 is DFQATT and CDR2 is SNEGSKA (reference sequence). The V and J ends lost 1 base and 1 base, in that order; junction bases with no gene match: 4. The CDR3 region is CSARAGTASYNEQFF. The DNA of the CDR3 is TGCAGTGCTAGAGCTGGGACAGCGTCCTACAATGAGCAGTTCTTC.

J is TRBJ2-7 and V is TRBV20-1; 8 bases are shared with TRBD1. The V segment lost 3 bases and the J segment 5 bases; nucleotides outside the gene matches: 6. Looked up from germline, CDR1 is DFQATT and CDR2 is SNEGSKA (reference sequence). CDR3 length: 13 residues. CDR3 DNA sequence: TGCAGTGCTAGGGGACAGGCCTTGAACGAGCAGTACTTC. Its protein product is CSARGQALNEQYF.

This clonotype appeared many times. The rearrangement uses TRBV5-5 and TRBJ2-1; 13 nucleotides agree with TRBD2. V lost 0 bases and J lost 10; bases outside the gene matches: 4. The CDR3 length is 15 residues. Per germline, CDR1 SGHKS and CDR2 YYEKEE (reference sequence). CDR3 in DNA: TGTGCCAGCAGCTTGGAAGGACTAGCGGGAGAAGAGCAGTTCTTC. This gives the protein CASSLEGLAGEEQFF.

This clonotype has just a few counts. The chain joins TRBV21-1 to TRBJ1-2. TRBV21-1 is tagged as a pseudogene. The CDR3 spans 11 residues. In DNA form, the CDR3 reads TGTGCCAGCAGCAAAGACGGAGGCTACACCTTC. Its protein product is CASSKDGGYTF.

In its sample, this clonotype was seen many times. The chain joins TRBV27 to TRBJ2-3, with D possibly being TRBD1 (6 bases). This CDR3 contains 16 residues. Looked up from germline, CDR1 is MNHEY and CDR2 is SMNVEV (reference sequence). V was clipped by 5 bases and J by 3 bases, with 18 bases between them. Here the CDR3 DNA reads TGTGCCAGCAGTCAACCAACCGGGACACCAACAGATACGCAGTATTTT. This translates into CASSQPTGTPTDTQYF.

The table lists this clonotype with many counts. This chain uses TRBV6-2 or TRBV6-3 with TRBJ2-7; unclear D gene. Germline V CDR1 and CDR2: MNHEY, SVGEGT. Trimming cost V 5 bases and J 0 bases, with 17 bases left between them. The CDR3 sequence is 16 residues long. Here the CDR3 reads CASSEGPGLNSYEQYF. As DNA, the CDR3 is TGTGCCAGCAGTGAAGGGCCCGGGCTGAACTCCTACGAGCAGTACTTC.

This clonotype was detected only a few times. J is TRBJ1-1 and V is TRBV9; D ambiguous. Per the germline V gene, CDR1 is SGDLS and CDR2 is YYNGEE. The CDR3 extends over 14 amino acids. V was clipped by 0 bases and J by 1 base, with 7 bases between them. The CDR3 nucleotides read TGTGCCAGCAGCGTAGAAAACAGGAACACTGAAGCTTTCTTT. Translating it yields CASSVENRNTEAFF.

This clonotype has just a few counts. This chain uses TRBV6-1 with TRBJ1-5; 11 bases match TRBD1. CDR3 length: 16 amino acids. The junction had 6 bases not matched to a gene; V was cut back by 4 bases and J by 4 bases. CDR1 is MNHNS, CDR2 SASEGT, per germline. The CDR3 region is CASSGYGTGGNQPQHF. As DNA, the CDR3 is TGTGCCAGCAGTGGGTACGGGACAGGGGGGAATCAGCCCCAGCATTTT.

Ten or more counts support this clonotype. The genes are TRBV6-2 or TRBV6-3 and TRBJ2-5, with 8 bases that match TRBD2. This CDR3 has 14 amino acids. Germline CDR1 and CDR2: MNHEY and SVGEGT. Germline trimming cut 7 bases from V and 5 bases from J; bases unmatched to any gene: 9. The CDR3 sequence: CASIDGRGEETQYF. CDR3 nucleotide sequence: TGTGCCAGCATCGACGGGAGGGGCGAGGAGACCCAGTACTTC.

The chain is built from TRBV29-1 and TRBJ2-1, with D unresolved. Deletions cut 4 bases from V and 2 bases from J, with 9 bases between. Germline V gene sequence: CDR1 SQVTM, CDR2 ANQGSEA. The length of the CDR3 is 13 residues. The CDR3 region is CSVVGLTYNEQFF. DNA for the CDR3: TGCAGCGTTGTGGGTCTAACCTACAATGAGCAGTTCTTC.

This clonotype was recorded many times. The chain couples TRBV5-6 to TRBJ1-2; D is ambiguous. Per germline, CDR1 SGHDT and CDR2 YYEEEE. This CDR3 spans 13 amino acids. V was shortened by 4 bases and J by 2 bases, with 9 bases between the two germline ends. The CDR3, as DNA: TGTGCCAGCAGCCGGACGGACAACTATGGCTACACCTTC. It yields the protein CASSRTDNYGYTF.

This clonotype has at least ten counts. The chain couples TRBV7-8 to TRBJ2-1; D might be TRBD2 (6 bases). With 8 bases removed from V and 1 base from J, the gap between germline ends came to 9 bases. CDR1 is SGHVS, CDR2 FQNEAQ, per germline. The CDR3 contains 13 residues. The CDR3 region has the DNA TGTGCCAGCGGCGGGGTATCCTACAATGAGCAGTTCTTC. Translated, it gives CASGGVSYNEQFF.

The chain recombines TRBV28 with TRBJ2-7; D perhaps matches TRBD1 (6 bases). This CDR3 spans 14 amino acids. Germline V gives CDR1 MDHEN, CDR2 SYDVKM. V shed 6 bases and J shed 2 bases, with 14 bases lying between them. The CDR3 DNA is TGTGCCAGCAGCCCCGGACAGCTTACCTACGAGCAGTACTTC. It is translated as CASSPGQLTYEQYF.

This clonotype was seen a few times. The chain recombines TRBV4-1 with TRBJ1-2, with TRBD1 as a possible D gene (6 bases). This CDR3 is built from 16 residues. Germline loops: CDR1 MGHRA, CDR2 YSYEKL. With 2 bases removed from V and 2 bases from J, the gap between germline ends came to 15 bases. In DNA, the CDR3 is TGCGCCAGCAGCCAACCCCGGCGGGGGCCCAACTATGGCTACACCTTC. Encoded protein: CASSQPRRGPNYGYTF.

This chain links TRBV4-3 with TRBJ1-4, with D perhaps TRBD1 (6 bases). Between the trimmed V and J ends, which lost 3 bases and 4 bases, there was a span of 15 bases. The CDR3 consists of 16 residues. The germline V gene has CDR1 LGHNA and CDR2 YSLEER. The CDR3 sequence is CASSQSAGTLNEKLFF. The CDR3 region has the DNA TGCGCCAGCAGCCAGAGCGCCGGGACACTTAATGAAAAACTGTTTTTT.

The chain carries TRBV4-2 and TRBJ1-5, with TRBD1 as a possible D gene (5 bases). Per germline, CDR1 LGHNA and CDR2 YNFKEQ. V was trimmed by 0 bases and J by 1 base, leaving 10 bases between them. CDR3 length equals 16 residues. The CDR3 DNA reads TGTGCCAGCAGCCAAGAGGAGCGGGGGAGCAATCAGCCCCAGCATTTT. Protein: CASSQEERGSNQPQHF.

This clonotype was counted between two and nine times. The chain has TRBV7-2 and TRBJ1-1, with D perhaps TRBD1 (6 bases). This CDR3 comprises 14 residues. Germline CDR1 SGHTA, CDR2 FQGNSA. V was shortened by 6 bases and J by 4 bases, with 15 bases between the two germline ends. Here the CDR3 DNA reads TGTGCCAGCAGACCCCCCGGACAGACCACTGAAGCTTTCTTT. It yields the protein CASRPPGQTTEAFF. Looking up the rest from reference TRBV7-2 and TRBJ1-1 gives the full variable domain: GAGVSQSPSNKVTEKGKDVELRCDPISGHTALYWYRQSLGQGLEFLIYFQGNSAPDKSGLPSDRFSAERTGGSVSTLTIQRTQQEDSAVYLCASRPPGQTTEAFFGQGTRLTVV.

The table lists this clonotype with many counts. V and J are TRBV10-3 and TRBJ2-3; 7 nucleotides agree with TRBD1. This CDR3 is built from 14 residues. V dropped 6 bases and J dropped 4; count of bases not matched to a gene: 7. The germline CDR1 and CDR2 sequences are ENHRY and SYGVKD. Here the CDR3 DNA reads TGTGCCATCAGCAAAGGACAGGAAGCAGATACGCAGTATTTT. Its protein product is CAISKGQEADTQYF.

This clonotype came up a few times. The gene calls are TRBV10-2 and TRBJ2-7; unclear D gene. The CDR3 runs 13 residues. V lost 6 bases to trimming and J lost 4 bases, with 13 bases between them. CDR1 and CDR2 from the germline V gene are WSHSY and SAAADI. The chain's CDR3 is CASSTELIYEQYF. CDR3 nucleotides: TGCGCCAGCAGCACTGAGCTTATATACGAGCAGTACTTC.

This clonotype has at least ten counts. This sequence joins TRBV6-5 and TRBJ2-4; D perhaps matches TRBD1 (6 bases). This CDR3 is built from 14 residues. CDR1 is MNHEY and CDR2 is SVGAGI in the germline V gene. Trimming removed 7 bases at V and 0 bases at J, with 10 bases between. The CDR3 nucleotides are TGTGCCAGCATGGACAGTATAGCCAAAAACATTCAGTACTTC. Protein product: CASMDSIAKNIQYF.